This T cell receptor beta chain was captured by sequencing in a study of shared clonotypes between healthy human individuals. This CDR3 is built from 16 residues. V gave up 2 bases and J gave up 1 base; unmatched junction bases: 7. Germline CDR1 reads SGHRS; CDR2 reads YFSETQ. Original analysis: Junction-only sequences without quality scores came from ImmunoSEQ, so filtering differed. Sequenced by immunoSEQ multiplex PCR; TCRdb stores in-frame clones only, minus some. Clonal size and the V and J genes are those of that table, whereas D and trimming came from the DNA. The sample includes 2 million to 2.5 million clones, 85% to 95% of them seen just once.

Sequencing used naive CD4+ T cells from PBMCs. Sample subset: CD45RA+ positively selected. V usage is TRBV5-1 and J usage is TRBJ2-7; TRBD1 aligns across 9 bases. The sequence was obtained from a man in his late teens or twenties in good health. Some clones in this sample may be carry-over from other donors' samples. CDR3 amino acids: CASSLNWDRASYEQYF. In DNA, the CDR3 is TGCGCCAGCAGCTTAAACTGGGACAGGGCTTCCTACGAGCAGTACTTC.